What follows are 29 T cell receptor beta chains derived from one specimen sequenced in a study of T cell responses to AZD1222 COVID-19 vaccine (dated by TCRdb to 2020 to 2022). The sample's time point, from its label and the paper: baseline before first vaccination. The receptor library was made with the immunoSEQ multiplex PCR assay. In its TCRdb copy, this immuneACCESS table keeps in-frame sequences only and misses some clones. Where compared with another copy, unresolved V genes explain less than half of these, and the others have no known cause. The sample records roughly 150,000 clones, 91% of which are singletons. The ten most abundant clones make up approximately 1.5% of the sample. The sample consisted of peripheral blood, taken on day 0 of AZD1222 vaccination. The receptors shown here come from an adult in good health.

V is TRBV2 and J is TRBJ2-7, with D hard to call. The germline V gene has CDR1 SNHLY and CDR2 FYNNEI. There are 13 residues in the CDR3. The V and J ends lost 5 bases and 4 bases respectively, with 12 bases between them. CDR3 sequence: CASSSPFLYEQYF. CDR3 bases: TGTGCCAGCAGTTCCCCTTTTCTTTACGAGCAGTACTTC.

This clone has a handful of counts. The rearrangement joins TRBV7-3 to TRBJ2-7, with 8 bases aligning to TRBD2. Trimming took 3 bases from V and 3 from J; bases not matched to a gene: 4. This CDR3 has 14 amino acids. CDR1 and CDR2 from the germline V gene are SGHTA and FQGTGA. In nucleotides, the CDR3 is TGTGCCAGCAGCTTGGGGACTAGTATCTACGAGCAGTACTTC. Its translation is CASSLGTSIYEQYF.

This sequence joins TRBV6-4 and TRBJ2-1, with 8 bases fitting TRBD2. Germline V gene lookup returns CDR1 MRHNA and CDR2 SNTAGT. This CDR3 is 18 amino acids long. The trim removed 10 bases at V and 3 bases at J, leaving 20 bases unmatched. CDR3 amino acids: CATRREGSGVMGYNEQFF. The DNA for the CDR3 is TGTGCCACCCGGAGGGAGGGTAGCGGGGTAATGGGCTACAATGAGCAGTTCTTC.

V gene TRBV27 combines with J gene TRBJ1-5; no clear D gene. Trimming shortened V by 4 bases and J by 7 bases, and 14 bases separated the two germline ends. From germline, CDR1 is MNHEY and CDR2 SMNVEV (reference sequence). This CDR3 is built from 14 residues. CDR3 sequence: CASSYREGGQPQHF. For the CDR3, the DNA is TGTGCCAGCAGTTACCGGGAGGGCGGGCAGCCCCAGCATTTT.

This rearrangement joins TRBV5-1 to TRBJ1-6; no definite D call. Trimming shortened V by 0 bases and J by 7 bases, and 8 bases separated the two germline ends. CDR1 SGHRS and CDR2 YFSETQ come from the germline V gene. The CDR3 has 14 amino acids. In DNA, the CDR3 is TGCGCCAGCAGCTTGGGACAAATGAATTCACCCCTCCACTTT. It specifies CASSLGQMNSPLHF.

The chain employs TRBV7-6 and TRBJ1-6, with D hard to call. Trimming pared 2 bases from V and 6 bases from J, leaving 5 bases between. CDR3 length: 13 residues. The germline V gene has CDR1 SGHVS and CDR2 FNYEAQ. The CDR3 reads CASSLRLNSPLHF. The CDR3 coding sequence is TGTGCCAGCAGCTTAAGACTTAATTCACCCCTCCACTTT.

This chain connects TRBV30 to TRBJ1-4; unclear D gene. Germline V gives CDR1 GTSNPN, CDR2 SVGIG (reference sequence). The V and J ends lost 8 bases and 10 bases respectively, with 14 bases between them. CDR3 length equals 11 residues. CDR3 nucleotide sequence: TGTGCCGTAGGGCAGGTGGCAAAACTGTTTTTT. Its translation: CAVGQVAKLFF.

V usage is TRBV29-1 and J usage is TRBJ1-2, with 7 bases that match TRBD1. The CDR3 length is 18 residues. Germline CDR1 reads SQVTM; CDR2 reads ANQGSEA. The V segment lost 0 bases and the J segment 4 bases; nucleotides outside the gene matches: 17. The CDR3, as DNA: TGCAGCGTTGAAGAAAGGCCCCCCGGGACCCAGGGGGGCTATGGCTACACCTTC. The encoded protein is CSVEERPPGTQGGYGYTF.

V and J are TRBV29-1 and TRBJ2-5; a weak D match, TRBD1 (5 bases). V lost 6 bases, J lost 1 base, and 15 bases lay in between. The germline V gene has CDR1 SQVTM and CDR2 ANQGSEA. This CDR3 spans 14 amino acids. This CDR3 reads CSVEPQAFQETQYF. As DNA, the CDR3 is TGCAGCGTGGAACCACAGGCCTTCCAAGAGACCCAGTACTTC. Together with reference TRBV29-1 and TRBJ2-5, the CDR3 gives the full variable domain: SAVISQKPSRDICQRGTSLTIQCQVDSQVTMMFWYRQQPGQSLTLIATANQGSEATYESGFVIDKFPISRPNLTFSTLTVSNMSPEDSSIYLCSVEPQAFQETQYFGPGTRLLVL.

J is TRBJ1-1 and V is TRBV4-1; 7 nucleotides agree with TRBD1. The CDR3 totals 17 residues. Per the germline V gene, CDR1 is MGHRA and CDR2 is YSYEKL. With 3 bases clipped from V and 0 bases from J, the junction kept 10 bases outside the gene matches. The CDR3 DNA reads as TGCGCCAGCAGCCAGGAGTCACCGGGACAGATGAACACTGAAGCTTTCTTT. Protein: CASSQESPGQMNTEAFF.

The CDR3 DNA follows: TGTGCCACCAGTGCACCAGACAATGAGCAGTTCTTC. Translated, it gives CATSAPDNEQFF. V usage is TRBV24-1 and J usage is TRBJ2-1, with D unclear. Trimming cost V 5 bases and J 5 bases, with 6 bases left between them. This CDR3 spans 12 amino acids. Per germline, CDR1 KGHDR and CDR2 SFDVKD.

Concerning this clone itself: This specimen includes other DNA sequences encoding the same CDR3. This rearrangement joins TRBV18 to TRBJ2-3; D remains unclear. The germline V gene encodes CDR1 KGHSH and CDR2 LQKENI. The CDR3 covers 12 residues. The V gene lost 3 bases and the J gene lost 6 bases, with 7 bases spanning the gap. CDR3 nucleotides: TGTGCCAGCTCACCTGGATCCGATACGCAGTATTTT. Amino acids: CASSPGSDTQYF.

The CDR3 sequence is CASGLAFTEAFF. The CDR3 nucleotides are TGTGCTAGTGGTTTGGCGTTCACTGAAGCTTTCTTT. The rearrangement joins TRBV12-5 to TRBJ1-1; D call uncertain. Germline lookup yields CDR1 LGHNT and CDR2 FRNRAP. V lost 1 base and J 4 bases, leaving 4 bases between the germline ends. The CDR3 contains 12 residues. Full variable domain (missing parts from reference TRBV12-5 and TRBJ1-1): DARVTQTPRHKVTEMGQEVTMRCQPILGHNTVFWYRQTMMQGLELLAYFRNRAPLDDSGMPKDRFSAEMPDATLATLKIQPSEPRDSAVYFCASGLAFTEAFFGQGTRLTVV.

The chain links TRBV7-3 to TRBJ2-1, with D perhaps being TRBD1 or TRBD2 (6 bases each). The germline CDR1 and CDR2 sequences are SGHTA and FQGTGA. The CDR3 is made up of 17 amino acids. Trimming stripped 5 bases from V and 4 bases from J, with 21 bases between. CDR3 sequence (DNA): TGTGCCAGCAGCCCGAACTCCGGGGGCCTGTTATACAATGAGCAGTTCTTC. Translated, it gives CASSPNSGGLLYNEQFF.

V usage is TRBV7-9 and J usage is TRBJ1-2; D is unresolved. CDR1 SEHNR and CDR2 FQNEAQ come from the germline V gene (reference sequence). The length of the CDR3 is 15 residues. Trimming removed 5 bases from V and 4 bases from J, with 17 bases in between. CDR3 bases: TGTGCCAGCAGCCCAACCGAAAGTGGGTTCTATGGCTACACCTTC. This translates into CASSPTESGFYGYTF.

Only a few counts were recorded for this clone. The chain is built from TRBV19 and TRBJ2-5; D may match TRBD1 or TRBD2 (6 bases each). V was clipped by 4 bases and J by 5 bases, with 20 bases between them. The CDR3 length is 16 residues. CDR1 and CDR2 from the germline V gene are LNHDA and SQIVND (reference sequence). The CDR3, as DNA: TGTGCCAGTAGTACGGGGGCACAAGGAGGTGTGGAGACCCAGTACTTC. Amino acids: CASSTGAQGGVETQYF.

The chain employs TRBV7-3 and TRBJ2-1; 11 bases agree with TRBD2. The CDR3 consists of 15 residues. The V segment lost 2 bases and the J segment 6 bases; nucleotides outside the gene matches: 3. Germline V gives CDR1 SGHTA, CDR2 FQGTGA. The CDR3 bases are TGTGCCAGCAGCTTAGAACTAGCGGGGGCCAATGAGCAGTTCTTC. Translating it yields CASSLELAGANEQFF.

The chain employs TRBV4-2 and TRBJ2-7; perhaps TRBD2 as D (6 bases). V was clipped by 2 bases and J by 6 bases, with 11 bases between them. From germline, CDR1 is LGHNA and CDR2 YNFKEQ. CDR3 length: 13 residues. CDR3 amino acids: CASSQRLGPEQYF. The CDR3 DNA reads TGTGCCAGCAGCCAAAGACTAGGACCCGAGCAGTACTTC.

The V call is TRBV12-3 or TRBV12-4, the J call TRBJ2-2; D call uncertain. The CDR3 loop spans 11 amino acids. The ends were cut back, 6 bases at V and 6 bases at J, with 5 bases in the middle. The CDR3 loop reads CASRFPGELFF. In DNA, the CDR3 is TGTGCCAGCAGATTCCCCGGGGAGCTGTTTTTT.

CDR3 in DNA: TGTGCCAGCAGTTATTCCGGATCGAACACTGAAGCTTTCTTT. Translation gives CASSYSGSNTEAFF. The V and J genes are TRBV6-6 and TRBJ1-1; D gene ambiguous. V lost 3 bases to trimming and J lost 1 base, with 9 bases between them. This CDR3 contains 14 residues. Per germline, CDR1 MNHNY and CDR2 SVGAGI (reference sequence).

This sequence joins TRBV3-1 (or the pseudogene TRBV3-2) and TRBJ2-5; D gene unclear. CDR1 LGHDT and CDR2 YNNKEL come from the germline V gene (reference sequence). This CDR3 is 14 amino acids long. With 3 bases removed from V and 1 base from J, the gap between germline ends came to 9 bases. CDR3 region: CASSHPGPQETQYF. The CDR3 coding sequence is TGTGCCAGCAGCCATCCCGGGCCCCAAGAGACCCAGTACTTC.

V is TRBV5-1 and J is TRBJ1-3; a possible D gene is TRBD1 (6 bases). Between the trimmed V and J ends, which lost 0 bases and 0 bases, there was a span of 16 bases. The CDR3 covers 18 residues. Germline CDR1 reads SGHRS; CDR2 reads YFSETQ. This CDR3 reads CASSLGGVQGNSGNTIYF. The CDR3 DNA reads TGCGCCAGCAGCTTGGGTGGGGTTCAGGGGAACTCTGGAAACACCATATATTTT.

The chain uses TRBV25-1 and TRBJ2-7; 8 bases line up with TRBD2. Germline CDR1 and CDR2: MGHDK and SYGVNS. V gave up 4 bases and J gave up 6 bases; unmatched junction bases: 14. CDR3 length: 16 amino acids. The CDR3 loop is CASSAMLPAGVSEQYF. The CDR3 nucleotides are TGTGCCAGCAGTGCCATGCTCCCAGCGGGAGTTTCCGAGCAGTACTTC.

The V and J genes are TRBV11-3 and TRBJ2-5; the match to TRBD2 covers 9 bases. J was trimmed by 4 bases and V by 1 base; bases with no gene match: 4. CDR3 length: 15 amino acids. The germline V gene has CDR1 SGHNT and CDR2 YENEEA. CDR3 in amino acids: CASSLVTSGRETQYF. CDR3 in DNA: TGTGCCAGCAGCTTAGTGACTAGCGGTCGAGAGACCCAGTACTTC.

In regard to this clone: Other nucleotide sequences from this sample produce the same CDR3. The J gene is TRBJ1-1, the V gene TRBV7-2; D remains ambiguous. Germline CDR1 SGHTA, CDR2 FQGNSA. This CDR3 region has 14 residues. V shed 5 bases and J shed 4 bases, with 14 bases lying between them. The CDR3 reads CASSLAPLGTEAFF. The CDR3 nucleotides read TGTGCCAGCAGCCTTGCCCCACTGGGCACTGAAGCTTTCTTT.

V gene TRBV7-2 combines with J gene TRBJ1-2, with 8 bases that match TRBD1. This CDR3 contains 19 residues. Trimming at V came to 5 bases and at J to 4 bases, leaving 21 bases not matched to a gene. Germline V gene sequence: CDR1 SGHTA, CDR2 FQGNSA. In DNA form, the CDR3 reads TGTGCCAGCAGCCCCTACGTCCAGGGGGCGCAAAGGTGGCCCTATGGCTACACCTTC. Amino acids: CASSPYVQGAQRWPYGYTF.

The rearrangement joins TRBV10-2 to TRBJ2-7; D gene unclear. Germline CDR1 WSHSY, CDR2 SAAADI. The length of the CDR3 is 12 residues. Trimming removed 8 bases from V and 3 bases from J, with 11 bases in between. The CDR3, as DNA: TGCGCCAGCGCGAATCTTGGCTACGAGCAGTACTTC. This sequence encodes CASANLGYEQYF.

The genes are TRBV7-6 and TRBJ1-3; D call uncertain. The germline gives CDR1 SGHVS, CDR2 FNYEAQ. The CDR3 totals 15 residues. V dropped 0 bases and J dropped 0 bases, with 6 bases sitting between them. The CDR3 loop reads CASSLAVSSGNTIYF. CDR3 nucleotides: TGTGCCAGCAGCTTAGCCGTCAGCTCTGGAAACACCATATATTTT.

The chain links TRBV27 to TRBJ1-2, with TRBD1 identical over 10 bases. The CDR3 runs to 14 residues. The trim removed 6 bases at V and 3 bases at J, leaving 4 bases unmatched. Germline loops: CDR1 MNHEY, CDR2 SMNVEV (reference sequence). In DNA form, the CDR3 reads TGTGCCAGCAGCGCAGGACAGGGGGACTATGGCTACACCTTC. Protein sequence: CASSAGQGDYGYTF.